The clone carrying this T cell receptor beta chain was detected a few times. Germline assignment: CDR1 MNHEY and CDR2 SMNVEV (reference sequence). The CDR3 is 13 amino acids. Deletions cut 3 bases from V and 8 bases from J, with 13 bases between. These data originate in a study of neoadjuvant anti-PD-1 for oral cavity cancer. At the level of the study: Patients without progression received a fourth nivolumab dose around day 43, then surgical resection on days 50-56.

Repertoires were generated with immunoSEQ multiplex PCR, while TCRdb's copy carries only in-frame clones and drops some. The table lists roughly 15,000 clones, just over 65% of them singletons. The chain employs TRBV27 and TRBJ1-2; possible D gene TRBD1, 5 bases. The sample consisted of PBMCs, taken before nivolumab (anti-PD-1) treatment. The receptor's source is a person aged 35-79 years with oral cavity squamous cell carcinoma. CDR3 bases: TGTGCCAGCAGTTTTCTTGGGGCGGAAGGCTACACCTTC. This encodes CASSFLGAEGYTF.